Below, 13 T cell receptor beta chains from the same sample are listed, as sequenced in a study of T cell clones after liver transplantation. Generated by immunoSEQ multiplex PCR, the TCRdb table keeps only in-frame clones and is missing some. The data contain roughly 97,000 clones, roughly 80% of them singletons. The starting material was CD4+ T cells from blood, obtained before liver transplant. The source is a human donor who received a liver transplant.

The chain uses TRBV30 and TRBJ2-3; the D call may be TRBD1 or TRBD2 (5 bases each). CDR1 is GTSNPN and CDR2 is SVGIG in the germline V gene (reference sequence). Trimming cost V 2 bases and J 4 bases, with 16 bases left between them. This CDR3 comprises 15 residues. The CDR3 region is CAWSPRGAWADTQYF. CDR3 sequence (DNA): TGTGCCTGGAGTCCCCGAGGGGCTTGGGCAGATACGCAGTATTTT.

The chain combines TRBV9 with TRBJ2-7, with no clear D. V was cut by 3 bases and J by 2 bases, with 9 bases left in between. Germline CDR1 SGDLS, CDR2 YYNGEE. This CDR3 is built from 13 residues. The CDR3 loop reads CASSAGPTYEQYF. CDR3 DNA sequence: TGTGCCAGCAGCGCGGGTCCTACCTACGAGCAGTACTTC.

The chain links TRBV6-1 to TRBJ2-5; D is unclear. Trimming stripped 0 bases from V and 1 base from J, with 6 bases between. The CDR3 has 14 amino acids. Germline assignment: CDR1 MNHNS and CDR2 SASEGT. The CDR3 sequence: CASSEANSQETQYF. DNA of the CDR3: TGTGCCAGCAGTGAAGCGAACAGCCAAGAGACCCAGTACTTC.

The chain couples TRBV5-1 to TRBJ1-2; D unresolved. The CDR3 loop spans 13 amino acids. CDR1 and CDR2 from the germline V gene are SGHRS and YFSETQ. Trimming shortened V by 4 bases and J by 2 bases, and 9 bases separated the two germline ends. CDR3 in amino acids: CASSVGLNYGYTF. Here the CDR3 DNA reads TGCGCCAGCAGCGTGGGCTTGAACTATGGCTACACCTTC.

J is TRBJ1-2 and V is TRBV6-1, with D hard to call. CDR3 size: 18 residues. Germline V gives CDR1 MNHNS, CDR2 SASEGT. Trimming removed 1 base from V and 5 bases from J, with 23 bases in between. CDR3 DNA: TGTGCCAGCAGTGAAGGATGGGGATTTCTCCTAGGTGATTATGGCTACACCTTC. Encoded protein: CASSEGWGFLLGDYGYTF.

This chain connects TRBV7-2 to TRBJ2-3; weak D call: TRBD2 (5 bases). Germline assignment: CDR1 SGHTA and CDR2 FQGNSA. The CDR3 runs 14 residues. The ends were cut back, 5 bases at V and 3 bases at J, with 12 bases in the middle. Here the CDR3 DNA reads TGTGCCAGCAGCCAATTTAGAGGGACAGATACGCAGTATTTT. It translates to CASSQFRGTDTQYF.

This chain connects TRBV4-2 to TRBJ2-2; possible D gene TRBD2, 6 bases. CDR3 length: 13 residues. CDR1 LGHNA and CDR2 YNFKEQ come from the germline V gene. V lost 2 bases and J lost 7, with 8 bases in between. The CDR3 loop is CASSQRRGGELFF. The CDR3 DNA follows: TGTGCCAGCAGCCAAAGGAGGGGCGGGGAGCTGTTTTTT.

The rearrangement links TRBV28 to TRBJ1-2; D gene ambiguous. The germline V gene encodes CDR1 MDHEN and CDR2 SYDVKM. This CDR3 region has 11 residues. V lost 4 bases and J lost 5, with 5 bases in between. CDR3 DNA: TGTGCCAGCAGTTCCCTATATGGCTACACCTTC. Protein: CASSSLYGYTF.

This clone came up a few times. The CDR3 loop is CASSYVGRTLNEKLFF. The CDR3 DNA follows: TGTGCCAGCAGTTACGTAGGACGGACGCTTAATGAAAAACTGTTTTTT. The chain links TRBV6-6 to TRBJ1-4, with D unresolved. Germline assignment: CDR1 MNHNY and CDR2 SVGAGI (reference sequence). The CDR3 is 16 residues long. The V gene lost 2 bases and the J gene lost 4 bases, with 14 bases spanning the gap.

V gene TRBV27 combines with J gene TRBJ1-5; TRBD1 might be the D (6 bases). V lost 6 bases to trimming and J lost 1 base, with 10 bases between them. CDR1 MNHEY and CDR2 SMNVEV come from the germline V gene (reference sequence). CDR3 length: 14 amino acids. Here the CDR3 DNA reads TGTGCCAGCAGCCCGGACAGAAGCAATCAGCCCCAGCATTTT. The encoded protein is CASSPDRSNQPQHF.

This clone was found a few times. The rearrangement joins TRBV28 to TRBJ2-4; a weak D match, TRBD2 (6 bases). The CDR3 consists of 16 residues. Germline CDR1 and CDR2: MDHEN and SYDVKM. The V end lost 3 bases, the J end lost 0 bases, and 12 bases lay between the germline ends. CDR3 loop: CASSLRTNLAKNIQYF. DNA for the CDR3: TGTGCCAGCAGTTTGAGGACTAACCTAGCCAAAAACATTCAGTACTTC. Full variable domain (rest looked up from reference TRBV28 and TRBJ2-4): DVKVTQSSRYLVKRTGEKVFLECVQDMDHENMFWYRQDPGLGLRLIYFSYDVKMKEKGDIPEGYSVSREKKERFSLILESASTNQTSMYLCASSLRTNLAKNIQYFGAGTRLSVL.

DNA for the CDR3: TGTGCCAGTAGTATAGACAGGATTGGCTACACCTTC. The encoded protein is CASSIDRIGYTF. This chain uses TRBV19 with TRBJ1-2; D is undetermined. V lost 0 bases and J 7 bases, leaving 6 bases between the germline ends. The CDR3 is 12 amino acids. CDR1 and CDR2 (germline): LNHDA, SQIVND (reference sequence).

V is TRBV9 and J is TRBJ2-2; no firm D call. The length of the CDR3 is 14 residues. V was shortened by 0 bases and J by 7 bases, with 10 bases between the two germline ends. Germline CDR1 SGDLS, CDR2 YYNGEE. CDR3 DNA: TGTGCCAGCAGCGTAGCGGCAGCCGACGGGGAGCTGTTTTTT. Amino acid sequence: CASSVAAADGELFF.